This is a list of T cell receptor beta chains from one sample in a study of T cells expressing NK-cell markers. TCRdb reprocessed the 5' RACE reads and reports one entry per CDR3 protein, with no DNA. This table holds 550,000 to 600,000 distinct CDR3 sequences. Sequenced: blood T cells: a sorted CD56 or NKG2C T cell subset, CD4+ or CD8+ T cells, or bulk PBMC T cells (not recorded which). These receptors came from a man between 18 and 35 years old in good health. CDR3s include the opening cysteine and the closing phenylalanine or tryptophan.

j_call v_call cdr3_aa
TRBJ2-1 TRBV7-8 CASSYVLGTSASYNEQFF
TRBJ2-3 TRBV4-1 CASSRGLAGILTDTQYF
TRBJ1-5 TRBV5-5 CASSYPGEGQPQHF
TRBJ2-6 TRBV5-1 CASSVGTFSGANVLTF
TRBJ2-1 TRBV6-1 CASGGLGGSYNEQFF
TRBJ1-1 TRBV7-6 CASSPRGKNTEAFF
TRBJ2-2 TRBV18 CASSSGSAGELFF
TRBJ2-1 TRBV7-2 CASSFGLAGTTRNEQFF
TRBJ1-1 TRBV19 CASLTIGSDTEAFF
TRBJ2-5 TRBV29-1 CSVTGQSQGTQYF
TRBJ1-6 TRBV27 CASRGGRENSPLHF
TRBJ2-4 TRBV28 CASSLSSGLKNIQYF
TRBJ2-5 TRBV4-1 CASSQDRTGAPQETQYF
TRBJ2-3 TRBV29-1 CSGRDRGTTDTQYF
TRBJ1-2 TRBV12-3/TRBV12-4 CASREQALLNYGYTF
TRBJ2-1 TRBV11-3 CASSLGGVTENEQFF
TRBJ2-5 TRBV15 CATSRDRGRETQYF
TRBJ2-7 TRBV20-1 CSARIPDRVRLVQYF
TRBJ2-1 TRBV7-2 CASSPVTSGISQFF
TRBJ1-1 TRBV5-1 CASSWGEHREAFF
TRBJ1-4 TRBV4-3 CASSQDLGFFGKLFF
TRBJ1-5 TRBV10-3 CATHPGQGKDQPQHF
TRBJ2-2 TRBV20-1 CSAREANGELFF
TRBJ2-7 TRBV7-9 CASSPPLRAQRYEQYF
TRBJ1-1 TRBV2 CASIVMNTEAFF
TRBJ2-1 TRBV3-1 CASSQGLAGAHNEQFF
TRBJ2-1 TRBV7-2 CASSPLGLTATNNEQFF
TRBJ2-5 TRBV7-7 CASSSQYLETQYF
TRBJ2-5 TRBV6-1 CASSPSEYQETQYF
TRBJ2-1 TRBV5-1 CASSLAVGSTNEQFF
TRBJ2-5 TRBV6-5 CASSYSWAGGSETQYF
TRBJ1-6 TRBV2 CASSEGQGAGSPLHF
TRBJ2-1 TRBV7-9 CASSPMTSGPNNEQFF
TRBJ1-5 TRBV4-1 CASSQGVGGNQPQHF
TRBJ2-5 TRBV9 CASSPRGAQNGETQYF
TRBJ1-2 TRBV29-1 CSVELVANYGYTF
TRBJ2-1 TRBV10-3 CAISSTGQLPYNEQFF
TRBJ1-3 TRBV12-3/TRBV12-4 CASSLARGVFSGNTIYF
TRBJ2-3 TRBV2 CAGNLAGGTDTQYF
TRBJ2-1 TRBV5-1 CASKEQIAVNEQFF
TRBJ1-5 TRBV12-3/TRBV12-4 CASSFGGPRQPQHF
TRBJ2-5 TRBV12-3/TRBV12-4 CASSFLATREGPKTQYF
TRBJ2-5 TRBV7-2 CASSLEGGPQTQYF
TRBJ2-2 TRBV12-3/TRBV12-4 CASSLVVGGRATGELFF
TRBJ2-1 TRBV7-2 CASSRLAPYNEQFF
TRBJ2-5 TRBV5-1 CASSLVFEGGDQETQYF